This TCR beta chain originates from a study of T cells expressing NK-cell markers. Study details: Seropositivity for HCMV was found in seven of the eight sequenced donors, with one seronegative.

Following a re-call of the 5' RACE reads, TCRdb has one entry per CDR3 protein and lacks DNA. Its clone listing holds around 550,000 distinct CDR3 sequences. Notes on the study in general: Also leading the CD3+CD56-NKG2C+ fraction in a few donors were these clonotypes. What remained unclear was the HCMV specificity of expanded NKG2C+ T cell clones.

In germline, CDR1 is SQVTM, CDR2 ANQGSEA. CDR3 length equals 16 residues. Remarks on this clonotype: No antigen is known for it.

This chain connects TRBV29-1 to TRBJ2-1; no DNA is available, so the TRBD2 call from TCRdb remains unchecked. The sequencing sample was made of blood T cells: a sorted CD56 or NKG2C T cell subset, CD4+ or CD8+ T cells, or bulk PBMC T cells (not recorded which). This receptor was taken from a man younger than 30 in good health. CDR3 region: CSVEPLAGLFYNEQFF.